One T cell receptor beta chain is described in this entry. This sample is drawn from a study of blood T cell repertoires in COVID-19. The ends were cut back, 2 bases at V and 10 bases at J, with 12 bases in the middle. CDR1 is LGHDT, CDR2 YNNKEL, per germline (reference sequence). CDR3 size: 13 residues. The repertoire was sequenced with immunoSEQ multiplex PCR; TCRdb's copy has only in-frame clones and lacks some. The sample records 55,000 to 65,000 clones, around 80% being singletons. The chain couples TRBV3-1 (or the pseudogene TRBV3-2) to TRBJ2-1; a weak D match, TRBD2 (6 bases). The sequencing input was peripheral blood. The sequence derives from a man aged 55 to 70 with acute or convalescent COVID-19. DNA of the CDR3: TGTGCCAGCAGCCAACCGATCCGGGGGGAGCAGTTCTTC. Protein: CASSQPIRGEQFF.